Listed below are T cell receptor beta chains from one sample, sequenced in a study of blood T cell repertoires in COVID-19. Generated by immunoSEQ multiplex PCR, the TCRdb table keeps only in-frame clones and is missing some. The top ten hold approximately 38% of the sample, which has 120,000 to 150,000 clones, around four fifths seen once. The sequenced material came from peripheral blood. These receptors came from a human donor in a cohort sampled during active COVID-19. Both conserved end residues are part of each CDR3. A D gene is named only where the DNA matches it firmly. Not all rows give a size; the values are once, few, many and, for expanded clones, a class.

TGTGCCAGCAGTTACTCCTCGGCAGGGGCGAAGACCCAGTACTTC,CASSYSSAGAKTQYF,few,TRBV6-5,.,TRBJ2-5
TGTGCCAGCAGCTTGGGGGCCGCGGTCAGGGGCAATTCACCCCTCCACTTT,CASSLGAAVRGNSPLHF,.,TRBV5-4,.,TRBJ1-6
TGTGCCAGCAGTTACGGGGGACTTGGTGAAGCTTTCTTT,CASSYGGLGEAFF,.,TRBV6-5,.,TRBJ1-1
TGTGCCTGGAGTACCAGGACAGGGACCTACGAGCAGTACTTC,CAWSTRTGTYEQYF,.,TRBV30,TRBD1,TRBJ2-7
TGTGCCAGCAGCCGTTCCCGGGAGACCCAGTACTTC,CASSRSRETQYF,.,TRBV7-2,.,TRBJ2-5
TGTGCCAGCAGCGTAGGTAGCGGAGAGACCCAGTACTTC,CASSVGSGETQYF,.,TRBV9,.,TRBJ2-5
TGCGCCAGCAGCCAACAGTCCGGACAGAGCACAGATACGCAGTATTTT,CASSQQSGQSTDTQYF,.,TRBV4-1,.,TRBJ2-3
TGCAGCGTTCAGTCAGGCGACTATGGCTACACCTTC,CSVQSGDYGYTF,.,TRBV29-1,.,TRBJ1-2
TGTGCCAGCAGTTTTTCAGGGGAAACCAGGATTGTCTTT,CASSFSGETRIVF,few,TRBV6-2/TRBV6-3,.,TRBJ1-1
TGTGCCAGCAGCTTGGGACTAGCGGGGAGCACAGATACGCAGTATTTT,CASSLGLAGSTDTQYF,.,TRBV5-8,TRBD2,TRBJ2-3
TGTGCCAGCAGCTCGACCCGGGGCACAGATACGCAGTATTTT,CASSSTRGTDTQYF,.,TRBV11-1,.,TRBJ2-3
TGTGCCAGCAGCCACTTAGCGGAGACCCAGTACTTC,CASSHLAETQYF,once,TRBV3-1/TRBV3-2,.,TRBJ2-5
TGTGCCAGCAGGCTAGCGAAGGGGGGGAATGAGCAGTTCTTC,CASRLAKGGNEQFF,.,TRBV6-5,.,TRBJ2-1
TGTGCCAGCAGTGAAGCGCGCCCAGGGGCGACCAAAAACATTCAGTACTTC,CASSEARPGATKNIQYF,.,TRBV2,.,TRBJ2-4
TGTGCCAGCAGGTCCCCGGGACAGTCTAACTATGGCTACACCTTC,CASRSPGQSNYGYTF,.,TRBV6-5,TRBD1,TRBJ1-2
TGTGCCAGCAGTGACTTTGACAGAAACACCGGGGAGCTGTTTTTT,CASSDFDRNTGELFF,.,TRBV6-4,.,TRBJ2-2
TGTGCCACCAGCACGGGCAATCAGCCCCAGCATTTT,CATSTGNQPQHF,.,TRBV15,.,TRBJ1-5
TGCGCCAGCAGCCAAGATACAGCCATCAACACCGGGGAGCTGTTTTTT,CASSQDTAINTGELFF,.,TRBV4-1,.,TRBJ2-2
TGCGCCAGCAGGAAACCCCCCGGGACAGGGACCTACGAGCAGTACTTC,CASRKPPGTGTYEQYF,.,TRBV10-2,TRBD1,TRBJ2-7
TGTGCCAGCAGCCAACGGGACAGGGCGGGCGGCTACACCTTC,CASSQRDRAGGYTF,.,TRBV5-5,TRBD1,TRBJ1-2
TGTGCCACAGGGGACTATGGCTACACCTTC,CATGDYGYTF,.,TRBV12-3/TRBV12-4,.,TRBJ1-2
TGTGCCTGGAGTGCGTCCGGGGGATATCAGCCCCAGCATTTT,CAWSASGGYQPQHF,.,TRBV30,.,TRBJ1-5
TGTGCCAGCAGCAACCGACAGAGTTTGGGCACTGAAGCTTTCTTT,CASSNRQSLGTEAFF,.,TRBV7-6,.,TRBJ1-1
TGTGCCAGCAGCGGACAGGGAGATGAAAAACTGTTTTTT,CASSGQGDEKLFF,.,TRBV6-5,TRBD1,TRBJ1-4
TGTGCCAGCAGCTTGGGGTGGGGGACATCGGAAGCCGGGGAGCTGTTTTTT,CASSLGWGTSEAGELFF,.,TRBV7-9,.,TRBJ2-2
TGTGCCAGCACCCGAGGTGGCGGGAGTTCCTCTGAAGCTTTCTTT,CASTRGGGSSSEAFF,.,TRBV7-8,.,TRBJ1-1
TGTGCCAGCAGCTTATCAACACTAGCGGGGGTGCAGTACTTC,CASSLSTLAGVQYF,.,TRBV7-2,TRBD2,TRBJ2-7
TGCGCCAGCAGCCAAGAACTTAGCAATTTCTACGAGCAGTACTTC,CASSQELSNFYEQYF,.,TRBV4-3,.,TRBJ2-7
TGTGCCAGCAGCTTAGAGGGGTCAGGGGTTTCCACGCAAGAGACCCAGTACTTC,CASSLEGSGVSTQETQYF,.,TRBV7-2,.,TRBJ2-5
TGTGCCAGCAGTTTAGGCCGGACATGGTCTGGCTACACCTTC,CASSLGRTWSGYTF,.,TRBV27,.,TRBJ1-2
TGTGCCAGCAGTTACTCGCCGGAGCCCTATGGCTACACCTTC,CASSYSPEPYGYTF,.,TRBV6-5,.,TRBJ1-2
TGTGCCAGCAGCTCCCGGGCCGCGGACAGCTACAATGAGCAGTTCTTC,CASSSRAADSYNEQFF,.,TRBV6-2/TRBV6-3,.,TRBJ2-1
TGTGCCAGCAGCTTAAGGGAGGGTAGCAATCAGCCCCAGCATTTT,CASSLREGSNQPQHF,once,TRBV7-8,.,TRBJ1-5
TGCGCCAGCAGCTTGTTGACAGGAGAGACCCAGTACTTC,CASSLLTGETQYF,.,TRBV5-1,.,TRBJ2-5
TGTGCCTTTCGGGGGGACACCGGGGAGCTGTTTTTT,CAFRGDTGELFF,.,TRBV12-3/TRBV12-4,TRBD2,TRBJ2-2
TGTGCCAGCAGCCACAGGGGCCGTAGCTCTGGAAACACCATATATTTT,CASSHRGRSSGNTIYF,.,TRBV3-1/TRBV3-2,.,TRBJ1-3
TGTGCCAGCTCACCAAGGGGCACCGGGGAGCTGTTTTTT,CASSPRGTGELFF,once,TRBV18,.,TRBJ2-2
TGTGCCAGCTCACCAAGGGCAGGGGGGTCAACTAATGAAAAACTGTTTTTT,CASSPRAGGSTNEKLFF,.,TRBV18,TRBD1,TRBJ1-4
TGCAGTGCGAAACCGGAGGAGCAGTTCTTC,CSAKPEEQFF,few,TRBV20-1,.,TRBJ2-1
TGTGCCAGTAGTCCTGGGACTAGCGGCACAGATACGCAGTATTTT,CASSPGTSGTDTQYF,.,TRBV19,TRBD2,TRBJ2-3
TGTGCCAGCAGCTCCGGGACGGGGGCCCTCCACTTT,CASSSGTGALHF,.,TRBV7-2,.,TRBJ1-6
TGTGCCAGCAGCCTAGCGGGGGGGAGACCGGATACGCAGTATTTT,CASSLAGGRPDTQYF,.,TRBV5-4,TRBD2,TRBJ2-3
TGTGCCAGCAGTGTGGGACAGAACAATGAAAAACTGTTTTTT,CASSVGQNNEKLFF,.,TRBV2,TRBD1,TRBJ1-4
TGCGCCAGCAGCTTGGAGAGCGTCTCCTACGAGCAGTACTTC,CASSLESVSYEQYF,.,TRBV5-1,.,TRBJ2-7
TGCGCCAGCAGTCAAGGGCAGGGGGTATATGGCTACACCTTC,CASSQGQGVYGYTF,.,TRBV23-1,TRBD1,TRBJ1-2
TGTGCCAGCAGCCAAGATTGGGCAGGGTTAGGTTCACCCCTCCACTTT,CASSQDWAGLGSPLHF,.,TRBV4-2,.,TRBJ1-6
TGTGCCAGCAGCTCATCTACGGGGAATTCTGGCTCTGGGGCCAACGTCCTGACTTTC,CASSSSTGNSGSGANVLTF,.,TRBV7-6,.,TRBJ2-6
TGCAGCCCGACAGGGGTTGAGGGCTACACCTTC,CSPTGVEGYTF,.,TRBV29-1,TRBD1,TRBJ1-2
TGTGCCACCCGGGTATCTAGAAGCAGCAATCAGCCCCAGCATTTT,CATRVSRSSNQPQHF,once,TRBV19,.,TRBJ1-5
TGCAGTGCTGAGGGTTTGGGCGGCTACACCTTC,CSAEGLGGYTF,.,TRBV20-1,.,TRBJ1-2
TGTGCCAGCAGCCAAGATTGGGGAGGAACAGGGGGGGTGTCGGGCACTGAAGCTTTCTTT,CASSQDWGGTGGVSGTEAFF,.,TRBV3-1/TRBV3-2,TRBD1,TRBJ1-1
TGTGCCATCAGTGAGGGGGCGGAGGAAAAACTGTTTTTT,CAISEGAEEKLFF,.,TRBV10-3,.,TRBJ1-4
TGTGCCAGCAGTCCTGGAGTTCGGAGCAATCAGCCCCAGCATTTT,CASSPGVRSNQPQHF,.,TRBV27,.,TRBJ1-5
TGCGCCAGCAGCTTGGCCCGGGGGAATTATAATTCACCCCTCCACTTT,CASSLARGNYNSPLHF,.,TRBV5-1,.,TRBJ1-6